This T cell receptor (beta chain) was captured by sequencing in a study of lymphopenia after photon versus proton radiotherapy. Study-level results: Relative stability marked proton patients; photon patients lost diversity and naive cells. After lymphocyte nadir, photon-treated repertoires showed oligoclonal expansion, especially CD8+ Temra.

Per the germline V gene, CDR1 is MNHNY and CDR2 is SVGAGI (reference sequence). This CDR3 has 13 amino acids. Trimming took 7 bases from V and 3 from J, leaving 12 bases between them. Notes on this clone: What it binds is not known.

Generated by immunoSEQ multiplex PCR, the TCRdb table keeps only in-frame clones and is missing some. The sample carries roughly 20,000 clones, about 90% recorded once. This chain uses TRBV6-6 with TRBJ1-1; TRBD1 might be the D (5 bases). Sequenced here: peripheral blood, sampled from a patient treated with photon-based radiotherapy. This receptor was taken from a man aged 55 to 70 with pancreatic cancer. The CDR3 here is CASTRQGHTEAFF. CDR3 nucleotides: TGTGCCAGCACGCGGCAGGGCCACACTGAAGCTTTCTTT.